The 4 T cell receptor beta chains reported below all come from one sample, sequenced in a study of cytomegalovirus exposure and HLA in healthy donors. Researchers ran the PCR with 60 Vbeta and 13 Jbeta primers. Here immunoSEQ multiplex PCR was the method, and the copy in TCRdb shows in-frame clones only, minus some. The sample holds about 68,000 clones, 81% seen once. Sequencing input: PBMCs. These receptors all come from a human donor in good health.

In DNA, the CDR3 is TGTGCCTGGGCCCCGGTAGCCAAAAACATTCAGTACTTC. It is translated as CAWAPVAKNIQYF. The rearrangement links TRBV30 to TRBJ2-4; D not certain. The CDR3 length is 13 residues. V was pared by 5 bases and J by 0 bases, with 8 bases between. CDR1 is GTSNPN, CDR2 SVGIG, per germline (reference sequence).

CDR3 sequence reads: CASSRGQSTDTQYF. Written as DNA, the CDR3 is TGTGCCAGCAGCCGGGGACAGAGCACAGATACGCAGTATTTT. The J gene is TRBJ2-3, the V gene TRBV11-3; 7 bases line up with TRBD1. Germline V gene sequence: CDR1 SGHNT, CDR2 YENEEA. With V trimmed by 5 bases and J by 0 bases, 2 bases remained unmatched. CDR3 length: 14 residues.

V and J are TRBV29-1 and TRBJ1-2, with D unresolved. CDR1 is SQVTM, CDR2 ANQGSEA, per germline. V was pared by 4 bases and J by 1 base, with 7 bases between. The CDR3 runs 12 residues. CDR3 sequence reads: CSVGGVNYGYTF. DNA of the CDR3: TGCAGCGTTGGCGGGGTTAACTATGGCTACACCTTC.

This clone appeared a single time. The chain joins TRBV7-2 to TRBJ2-7; D is perhaps TRBD2 (6 bases). Germline assignment: CDR1 SGHTA and CDR2 FQGNSA. The CDR3 covers 15 residues. V lost 1 base to trimming and J lost 5 bases, with 15 bases between them. CDR3 region: CASSLDGVGGDEQYF. The CDR3, as DNA: TGTGCCAGCAGCTTAGATGGAGTGGGGGGTGACGAGCAGTACTTC. The variable domain in full, completed from reference TRBV7-2 and TRBJ2-7, reads GAGVSQSPSNKVTEKGKDVELRCDPISGHTALYWYRQSLGQGLEFLIYFQGNSAPDKSGLPSDRFSAERTGGSVSTLTIQRTQQEDSAVYLCASSLDGVGGDEQYFGPGTRLTVT.